One TCR beta chain is described in this entry. The antigen remains unidentified. The data derive from a study of T cell responses to AZD1222 COVID-19 vaccine. The method was immunoSEQ multiplex PCR; TCRdb's version includes in-frame clones alone and lacks a portion of them. The sample lists over 95,000 clones, approximately 87% occurring once. Overall study results and limits: White British people made up most donors, females outnumbered males, and clonal diversity was possibly underestimated. Recipients of two AZD1222 doses showed rising Spike-specific TCR breadth and depth.

The germline gives CDR1 SGDLS, CDR2 YYNGEE. The CDR3 is 15 amino acids. With 3 bases clipped from V and 5 bases from J, the junction kept 5 bases outside the gene matches. The V and J genes are TRBV9 and TRBJ2-2; TRBD1 matches 9 bases. This TCR came from an adult in good health. This specimen consisted of peripheral blood, obtained on day 0 of AZD1222 vaccination. Here the CDR3 reads CASSADRGWTGELFF. In DNA form, the CDR3 reads TGTGCCAGCAGCGCAGACAGGGGGTGGACCGGGGAGCTGTTTTTT. Using reference TRBV9 and TRBJ2-2 for the parts outside the CDR3, the full variable domain is DSGVTQTPKHLITATGQRVTLRCSPRSGDLSVYWYQQSLDQGLQFLIQYYNGEERAKGNILERFSAQQFPDLHSELNLSSLELGDSALYFCASSADRGWTGELFFGEGSRLTVL.